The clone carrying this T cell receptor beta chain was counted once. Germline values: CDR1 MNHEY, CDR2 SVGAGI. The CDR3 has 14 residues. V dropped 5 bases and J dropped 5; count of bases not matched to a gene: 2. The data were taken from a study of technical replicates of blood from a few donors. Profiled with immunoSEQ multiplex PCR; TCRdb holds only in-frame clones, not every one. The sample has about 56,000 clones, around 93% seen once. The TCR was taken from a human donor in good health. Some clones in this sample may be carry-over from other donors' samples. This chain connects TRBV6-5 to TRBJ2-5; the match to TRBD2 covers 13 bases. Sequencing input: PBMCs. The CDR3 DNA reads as TGTGCCAGCAGTCGGACTAGCGGGGGTGAGACCCAGTACTTC. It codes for CASSRTSGGETQYF.